This T cell receptor beta chain was observed in a study of cytotoxic CD8 clonotypes in ibrutinib-treated CLL. Study findings and constraints: Starting clonality was above that of age-matched healthy donors and tracked circulating CD8+ T-cell counts. With treatment, public clonotypes, which were uncommon, either contracted or remained stable.

Genomic DNA (approximately 2.1 micrograms) was obtained from cryopreserved PBMCs for construction of TCR beta libraries. As to this clone: Its antigen is unidentified.

Trimming stripped 5 bases from V and 1 base from J, with 14 bases between. CDR3 length: 15 amino acids. Looked up from germline, CDR1 is KGHSH and CDR2 is LQKENI. TCRdb keeps only in-frame clones here, not all; method: immunoSEQ multiplex PCR. Here the sample spans over 100,000 clones, approximately 85% being singletons. This receptor was obtained from a human donor with chronic lymphocytic leukemia. The source material was PBMCs, sampled after 24 months of ibrutinib treatment. The genes are TRBV18 and TRBJ1-1, with D possibly being TRBD1 (5 bases). The CDR3 region has the DNA TGTGCCAGCTCATCAGGGATCGGGCAGAACACTGAAGCTTTCTTT. As protein: CASSSGIGQNTEAFF.